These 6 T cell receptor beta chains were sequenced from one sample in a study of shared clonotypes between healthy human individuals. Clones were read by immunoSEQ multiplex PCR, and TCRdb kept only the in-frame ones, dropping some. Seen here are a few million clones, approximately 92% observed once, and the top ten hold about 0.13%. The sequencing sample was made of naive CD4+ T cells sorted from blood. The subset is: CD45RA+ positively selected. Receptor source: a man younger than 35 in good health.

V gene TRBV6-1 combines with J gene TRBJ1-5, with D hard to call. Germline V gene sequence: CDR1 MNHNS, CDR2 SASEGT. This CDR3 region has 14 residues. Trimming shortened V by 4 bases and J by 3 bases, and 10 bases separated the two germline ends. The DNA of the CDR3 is TGTGCCAGCAGTGCTGTGAAGATCAATCAGCCCCAGCATTTT. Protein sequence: CASSAVKINQPQHF.

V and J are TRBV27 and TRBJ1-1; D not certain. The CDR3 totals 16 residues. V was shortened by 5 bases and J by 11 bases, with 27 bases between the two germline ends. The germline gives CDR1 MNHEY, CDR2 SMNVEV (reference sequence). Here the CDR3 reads CASSPAISRVHPGAFF. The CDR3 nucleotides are TGTGCCAGCAGTCCAGCGATCTCCAGAGTTCACCCGGGGGCTTTCTTT.

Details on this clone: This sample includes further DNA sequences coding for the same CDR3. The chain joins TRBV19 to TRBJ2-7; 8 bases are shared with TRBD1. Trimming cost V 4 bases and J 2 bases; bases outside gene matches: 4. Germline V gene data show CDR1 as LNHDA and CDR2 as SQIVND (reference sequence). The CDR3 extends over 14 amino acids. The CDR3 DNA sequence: TGTGCCAGTAGTAGTGGACAGGGAACCTACGAGCAGTACTTC. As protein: CASSSGQGTYEQYF.

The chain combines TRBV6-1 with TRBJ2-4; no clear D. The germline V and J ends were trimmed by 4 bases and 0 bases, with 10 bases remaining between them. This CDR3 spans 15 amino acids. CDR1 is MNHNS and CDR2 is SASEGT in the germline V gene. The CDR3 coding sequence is TGTGCCAGCAGTGGCCTAACTTTAGCCAAAAACATTCAGTACTTC. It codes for CASSGLTLAKNIQYF.

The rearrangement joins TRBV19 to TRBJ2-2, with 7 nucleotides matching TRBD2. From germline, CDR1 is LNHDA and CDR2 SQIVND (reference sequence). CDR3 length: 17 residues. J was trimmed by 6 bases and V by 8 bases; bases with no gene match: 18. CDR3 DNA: TGTGCCAGTTGCTTTGGGCTAGCGGATACAACGTCCGGGGAGCTGTTTTTT. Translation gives CASCFGLADTTSGELFF.

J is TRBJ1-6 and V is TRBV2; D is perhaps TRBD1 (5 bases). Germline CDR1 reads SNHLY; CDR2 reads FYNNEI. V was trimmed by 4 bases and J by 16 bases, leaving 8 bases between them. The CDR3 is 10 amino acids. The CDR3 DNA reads TGTGCCAGCAGTGTTGGGGGGCTCCACTTT. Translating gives CASSVGGLHF. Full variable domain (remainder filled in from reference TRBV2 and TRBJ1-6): EPEVTQTPSHQVTQMGQEVILRCVPISNHLYFYWYRQILGQKVEFLVSFYNNEISEKSEIFDDQFSVERPDGSNFTLKIRSTKLEDSAMYFCASSVGGLHFGNGTRLTVT.